These T cell receptor beta chains were read from a single sample in a study of shared clonotypes between healthy human individuals. Profiled with immunoSEQ multiplex PCR; TCRdb holds only in-frame clones, not every one. Of roughly 2 million clones in the sample, about 94% were seen once. Specimen: naive CD8+ T cells sorted from blood. These receptors were obtained from a man in his late teens or twenties in good health. The CDR3 runs from the conserved cysteine through the conserved F or W. Fields, in order: V gene, D gene, J gene, CDR3 protein. A D gene is named only where the DNA matches it firmly.

v_gene: TRBV7-9
d_gene: .
j_gene: TRBJ2-1
CDR3aa: CASRHSLDYYNEQFF

v_gene: TRBV7-9
d_gene: .
j_gene: TRBJ1-1
CDR3aa: CASSGRDGGLDMNTEAFF

v_gene: TRBV5-1
d_gene: .
j_gene: TRBJ2-7
CDR3aa: CASSLTGSYEQYF

v_gene: TRBV28
d_gene: .
j_gene: TRBJ2-7
CDR3aa: CASSSSEAPLSYEQYF

v_gene: TRBV11-2
d_gene: .
j_gene: TRBJ2-1
CDR3aa: CASSRLDESSYNEQFF

v_gene: TRBV5-1
d_gene: TRBD1
j_gene: TRBJ1-3
CDR3aa: CASSHRQGAAGNTIYF

v_gene: TRBV6-1
d_gene: .
j_gene: TRBJ1-4
CDR3aa: CASSPFEWDMGKLFF

v_gene: TRBV6-5
d_gene: .
j_gene: TRBJ1-6
CDR3aa: CASSYLAGGVQSPLHF

v_gene: TRBV28
d_gene: TRBD1
j_gene: TRBJ1-2
CDR3aa: CASSYGQGAFYGYTF

v_gene: TRBV4-1
d_gene: .
j_gene: TRBJ1-5
CDR3aa: CASSQGEGRDQPQHF

v_gene: TRBV27
d_gene: .
j_gene: TRBJ1-2
CDR3aa: CASSLSGLVSMGYTF

v_gene: TRBV6-1
d_gene: .
j_gene: TRBJ2-3
CDR3aa: CASSDWRDTQYF

v_gene: TRBV27
d_gene: TRBD2
j_gene: TRBJ2-3
CDR3aa: CASSLPTSGGALDTQYF

v_gene: TRBV7-6
d_gene: TRBD2
j_gene: TRBJ2-2
CDR3aa: CASSLAPSGGETGELFF